This entry describes one T cell receptor (beta chain). Its specificity is unknown. Clones were read by immunoSEQ multiplex PCR, and TCRdb kept only the in-frame ones, dropping some. Among 100,000 to 150,000 clones listed, over 75% were seen once. This sample is drawn from a study of T cell responses to AZD1222 COVID-19 vaccine. Study-wide findings and caveats: Baseline seropositivity occurred in only a handful of AZD1222 recipients.

CDR1 and CDR2 (germline): MNHNS, SASEGT. The CDR3 sequence is 12 residues long. The ends lost 6 bases at V and 5 bases at J; junction bases unmatched: 0. This clonotype was obtained from an adult in good health. J is TRBJ1-5 and V is TRBV6-1, with 8 positions matching TRBD1. The sample was peripheral blood, taken on day 0 of AZD1222 vaccination. CDR3 amino acids: CASRQGDQPQHF. In DNA form, the CDR3 reads TGTGCCAGCAGACAGGGGGATCAGCCCCAGCATTTT.